A selection of T cell receptor beta chains follows, all from one sample in a study of blood T cell repertoires in COVID-19. Clones were sequenced by immunoSEQ multiplex PCR, and TCRdb holds only the in-frame ones, with some missing. The repertoire holds 390,000 or so clones, with approximately 90% as singletons. Source material: PBMCs or T cells enriched from blood (not recorded which). The receptors derive from a woman aged 45-60 years who had recovered from COVID-19. Both conserved end residues are part of each CDR3. A D gene is named only where the DNA matches it firmly. A clone size is listed for some rows: how often the clone was seen (once, few, many), or a class if it is expanded.

CDR3nt: TGTGCCAGCTCACCAAGACAGAATAATGAAAAACTGTTTTTT
CDR3aa: CASSPRQNNEKLFF
d_gene: NA
v_gene: TRBV18
abundance: NA
j_gene: TRBJ1-4

CDR3nt: TGTGCCAGCAGTGCGCCAGGCACAGCAACTAATGAAAAACTGTTTTTT
CDR3aa: CASSAPGTATNEKLFF
d_gene: NA
v_gene: TRBV25-1
abundance: NA
j_gene: TRBJ1-4

CDR3nt: TGTGCCAGCAGCTTAAGGGACAGGGCGGATGGCTACACCTTC
CDR3aa: CASSLRDRADGYTF
d_gene: TRBD1
v_gene: TRBV7-2
abundance: NA
j_gene: TRBJ1-2

CDR3nt: TGTGCCAGCAGTAAGGCGGGGGACTATGGCTACACCTTC
CDR3aa: CASSKAGDYGYTF
d_gene: NA
v_gene: TRBV2
abundance: NA
j_gene: TRBJ1-2

CDR3nt: TGTGCCAGCAGTCCTCGGACAGGGGGGCAGCCCCAGCATTTT
CDR3aa: CASSPRTGGQPQHF
d_gene: TRBD1
v_gene: TRBV28
abundance: once
j_gene: TRBJ1-5

CDR3nt: TGTGCCAGCAGTGGGACAGGGGAGTATGGCTACACCTTC
CDR3aa: CASSGTGEYGYTF
d_gene: TRBD1
v_gene: TRBV2
abundance: NA
j_gene: TRBJ1-2

CDR3nt: TGTGCCAGCAGTTACAGTCGGGAGGGAGTAAGAGAAGCCCAGTACTTC
CDR3aa: CASSYSREGVREAQYF
d_gene: TRBD2
v_gene: TRBV6-5
abundance: NA
j_gene: TRBJ2-5

CDR3nt: TGTGCCTCGTCGACAGGGGGTGTTGGTGGCTACACCTTC
CDR3aa: CASSTGGVGGYTF
d_gene: TRBD1
v_gene: TRBV30
abundance: NA
j_gene: TRBJ1-2

CDR3nt: TGTGCCACCAGGGGTGGCGGGGTTCAAGCTTTCTTT
CDR3aa: CATRGGGVQAFF
d_gene: NA
v_gene: TRBV10-3
abundance: NA
j_gene: TRBJ1-1

CDR3nt: TGTGCCAGCAGTGTGAGGACAGGGGGCACTGGGGCCAACGTCCTGACTTTC
CDR3aa: CASSVRTGGTGANVLTF
d_gene: TRBD1
v_gene: TRBV2
abundance: once
j_gene: TRBJ2-6

CDR3nt: TGTGCCAGCAGCCTTGGGGCTGGGTCCGGGGAGCTGTTTTTT
CDR3aa: CASSLGAGSGELFF
d_gene: NA
v_gene: TRBV3-1/TRBV3-2
abundance: NA
j_gene: TRBJ2-2

CDR3nt: TGCAGTGCTAGTCCGGGACAGGGGATAACTTATTCACCCCTCCACTTT
CDR3aa: CSASPGQGITYSPLHF
d_gene: TRBD1
v_gene: TRBV20-1
abundance: NA
j_gene: TRBJ1-6

CDR3nt: TGTGCCAGCAGACGGACTAGCGGGGGGGCATATCGCACCGGGGAGCTGTTTTTT
CDR3aa: CASRRTSGGAYRTGELFF
d_gene: TRBD2
v_gene: TRBV5-6
abundance: NA
j_gene: TRBJ2-2

CDR3nt: TGTGCCAGCAGTGAAGTGGGGGGCTATGGCTACACCTTC
CDR3aa: CASSEVGGYGYTF
d_gene: NA
v_gene: TRBV25-1
abundance: NA
j_gene: TRBJ1-2

CDR3nt: TGTGCCAGCAGCCTGGGACAGAACTATGGCTACACCTTC
CDR3aa: CASSLGQNYGYTF
d_gene: TRBD1
v_gene: TRBV7-2
abundance: NA
j_gene: TRBJ1-2

CDR3nt: TGTGCCAGCAGTGCGGGAGAGAACCACTTC
CDR3aa: CASSAGENHF
d_gene: NA
v_gene: TRBV2
abundance: few
j_gene: TRBJ2-7

CDR3nt: TGTGCCAGCAGACGGGGGGATTCACCCCTCCACTTT
CDR3aa: CASRRGDSPLHF
d_gene: NA
v_gene: TRBV12-3/TRBV12-4
abundance: NA
j_gene: TRBJ1-6

CDR3nt: TGTGCCAGCAGTTACCCCGACAGGGTAGGGTCCTACAATGAGCAGTTCTTC
CDR3aa: CASSYPDRVGSYNEQFF
d_gene: TRBD1
v_gene: TRBV6-2/TRBV6-3
abundance: NA
j_gene: TRBJ2-1

CDR3nt: TGTGCCAGCAGCCAAGGACAGGGAAGCTCCTACAATGAGCAGTTCTTC
CDR3aa: CASSQGQGSSYNEQFF
d_gene: TRBD1
v_gene: TRBV3-1/TRBV3-2
abundance: NA
j_gene: TRBJ2-1

CDR3nt: TGTGCCAGCAGTCGCCCGGGGGTGAATGAAAAACTGTTTTTT
CDR3aa: CASSRPGVNEKLFF
d_gene: NA
v_gene: TRBV27
abundance: once
j_gene: TRBJ1-4

CDR3nt: TGTGCCAGCAGCCAAGGAGTCGGGACTCGGGGTGAAAAACTGTTTTTT
CDR3aa: CASSQGVGTRGEKLFF
d_gene: NA
v_gene: TRBV3-1/TRBV3-2
abundance: NA
j_gene: TRBJ1-4

CDR3nt: TGTGCCAGCAGCGTAGAAGGGGGGAGGGATGAGCAGTTCTTC
CDR3aa: CASSVEGGRDEQFF
d_gene: NA
v_gene: TRBV9
abundance: NA
j_gene: TRBJ2-1

CDR3nt: TGCACCAGCAGCCCCGGGGGGATTAGTAATGAGCAGTTCTTC
CDR3aa: CTSSPGGISNEQFF
d_gene: TRBD2
v_gene: TRBV5-1
abundance: NA
j_gene: TRBJ2-1

CDR3nt: TGTGCCAGCAGACCCGAGGGGGGGGGCAATGAAAAACTGTTTTTT
CDR3aa: CASRPEGGGNEKLFF
d_gene: NA
v_gene: TRBV7-9
abundance: once
j_gene: TRBJ1-4

CDR3nt: TGTGCCTGGAGCGTGAAGAAGGGGGTTGGGGAGACCCAGTACTTC
CDR3aa: CAWSVKKGVGETQYF
d_gene: NA
v_gene: TRBV30
abundance: NA
j_gene: TRBJ2-5

CDR3nt: TGTGCCAGCTCCACCGGACAGGGTTCGGCTAATGAAAAACTGTTTTTT
CDR3aa: CASSTGQGSANEKLFF
d_gene: TRBD1
v_gene: TRBV18
abundance: NA
j_gene: TRBJ1-4

CDR3nt: TGCGCCAGCAGCTTGGGGCAGGCGAATGGCTACACCTTC
CDR3aa: CASSLGQANGYTF
d_gene: NA
v_gene: TRBV5-1
abundance: NA
j_gene: TRBJ1-2

CDR3nt: TGTGCCAGCAGCCAGGGACAGGGCGAGTTAGCCAAAAACATTCAGTACTTC
CDR3aa: CASSQGQGELAKNIQYF
d_gene: TRBD1
v_gene: TRBV3-1/TRBV3-2
abundance: NA
j_gene: TRBJ2-4

CDR3nt: TGTGCCAGCTCACCACCGAGGACAGGGGGAGAGATTGAAAAACTGTTTTTT
CDR3aa: CASSPPRTGGEIEKLFF
d_gene: TRBD1
v_gene: TRBV18
abundance: NA
j_gene: TRBJ1-4

CDR3nt: TGTGCCAGCAGCCCATCCGGTTCACCCCTCCACTTT
CDR3aa: CASSPSGSPLHF
d_gene: NA
v_gene: TRBV7-9
abundance: few
j_gene: TRBJ1-6

CDR3nt: TGTGCCAGCAGTAAATCTCTCCTTTATAGCAATCAGCCCCAGCATTTT
CDR3aa: CASSKSLLYSNQPQHF
d_gene: NA
v_gene: TRBV27
abundance: NA
j_gene: TRBJ1-5

CDR3nt: TGTGCCAGCAGCCCCACAGGGGGGGAGCAGTACTTC
CDR3aa: CASSPTGGEQYF
d_gene: TRBD1
v_gene: TRBV13
abundance: NA
j_gene: TRBJ2-7

CDR3nt: TGTGCCAGCAGCTTATTTGAGAGAGTAAGCCTACGGCAGTTCTTC
CDR3aa: CASSLFERVSLRQFF
d_gene: NA
v_gene: TRBV7-2
abundance: NA
j_gene: TRBJ2-1

CDR3nt: TGTGCCGTCGGGGACAGTTCCTACGAGCAGTACTTC
CDR3aa: CAVGDSSYEQYF
d_gene: TRBD1
v_gene: TRBV25-1
abundance: NA
j_gene: TRBJ2-7

CDR3nt: TGTGCCAGCAGCGAACTAGCGCCCAATGAGCAGTTCTTC
CDR3aa: CASSELAPNEQFF
d_gene: TRBD2
v_gene: TRBV9
abundance: NA
j_gene: TRBJ2-1

CDR3nt: TGTGCCTGGAGCCAGACAGGGGGCTCCTACGAGCAGTACTTC
CDR3aa: CAWSQTGGSYEQYF
d_gene: TRBD1
v_gene: TRBV30
abundance: NA
j_gene: TRBJ2-7

CDR3nt: TGTGCCAGCAGTCCCACAAACAGCATAGCTAACTATGGCTACACCTTC
CDR3aa: CASSPTNSIANYGYTF
d_gene: NA
v_gene: TRBV27
abundance: NA
j_gene: TRBJ1-2

CDR3nt: TGTGCTAGCAGCCCGCCGGGGGGGGACAATGAGCAGTTCTTC
CDR3aa: CASSPPGGDNEQFF
d_gene: TRBD2
v_gene: TRBV7-7
abundance: few
j_gene: TRBJ2-1

CDR3nt: TGTGCCTGGAGTCGGACTAGCGGGGCCGGCGAGCAGTACTTC
CDR3aa: CAWSRTSGAGEQYF
d_gene: TRBD2
v_gene: TRBV30
abundance: few
j_gene: TRBJ2-7

CDR3nt: TGCGCCAGCAGCGGGGGGTCCAAGCAGCCCCAGCATTTT
CDR3aa: CASSGGSKQPQHF
d_gene: NA
v_gene: TRBV5-1
abundance: once
j_gene: TRBJ1-5

CDR3nt: TGTGCCAGCAGCTTATGGGTTAAACAGGGGGGAAATAACTATGGCTACACCTTC
CDR3aa: CASSLWVKQGGNNYGYTF
d_gene: TRBD1
v_gene: TRBV11-2
abundance: NA
j_gene: TRBJ1-2

CDR3nt: TGTGCCACTGCAGGGGGATATAGCAATCAGCCCCAGCATTTT
CDR3aa: CATAGGYSNQPQHF
d_gene: TRBD1
v_gene: TRBV6-5
abundance: NA
j_gene: TRBJ1-5

CDR3nt: TGTGCCAGCAGCGCGGGACAGCTTAGTGGAAACACCATATATTTT
CDR3aa: CASSAGQLSGNTIYF
d_gene: TRBD1
v_gene: TRBV9
abundance: NA
j_gene: TRBJ1-3

CDR3nt: TGTGCCAGCGGGCTTGCCTCTGGAAACACCATATATTTT
CDR3aa: CASGLASGNTIYF
d_gene: NA
v_gene: TRBV9
abundance: NA
j_gene: TRBJ1-3

CDR3nt: TGTGCCAGCAGCTCCCCGACAGGGTCTAACCTTAGCTCCTACGAGCAGTACTTC
CDR3aa: CASSSPTGSNLSSYEQYF
d_gene: TRBD1
v_gene: TRBV7-9
abundance: NA
j_gene: TRBJ2-7

CDR3nt: TGTGCCAGCAGCCCCCGGACAGGGGATGGCTACACCTTC
CDR3aa: CASSPRTGDGYTF
d_gene: TRBD1
v_gene: TRBV7-9
abundance: NA
j_gene: TRBJ1-2

CDR3nt: TGCAGTGCTACTGACCGCCAGGATAACAATCAGCCCCAGCATTTT
CDR3aa: CSATDRQDNNQPQHF
d_gene: NA
v_gene: TRBV20-1
abundance: NA
j_gene: TRBJ1-5

CDR3nt: TGTGCCAGCAGTAGCGGTGGTGCAGGGAACACTGAAGCTTTCTTT
CDR3aa: CASSSGGAGNTEAFF
d_gene: NA
v_gene: TRBV6-5
abundance: once
j_gene: TRBJ1-1

CDR3nt: TGCAGCCCCGGGGGGAGGGCTGAAGCTTTCTTT
CDR3aa: CSPGGRAEAFF
d_gene: NA
v_gene: TRBV20-1
abundance: NA
j_gene: TRBJ1-1

CDR3nt: TGTGCCAGCAGGCGACAGGAAAACACTGAAGCTTTCTTT
CDR3aa: CASRRQENTEAFF
d_gene: NA
v_gene: TRBV12-3/TRBV12-4
abundance: NA
j_gene: TRBJ1-1

CDR3nt: TGTGCCAGCACCCCGTCCTGGGACAGGGACACTGAAGCTTTCTTT
CDR3aa: CASTPSWDRDTEAFF
d_gene: TRBD1
v_gene: TRBV6-5
abundance: NA
j_gene: TRBJ1-1

CDR3nt: TGTGCCAGCAGACCATCTTCCGGGAAAGAGGGCTACACCTTC
CDR3aa: CASRPSSGKEGYTF
d_gene: NA
v_gene: TRBV2
abundance: once
j_gene: TRBJ1-2

CDR3nt: TGTGCCAGTAGTATCAGCGGCCCGCGTGCCACTGAAGCTTTCTTT
CDR3aa: CASSISGPRATEAFF
d_gene: NA
v_gene: TRBV19
abundance: few
j_gene: TRBJ1-1

CDR3nt: TGTGCCAGCAGCGCCGGACAGGGGGCGGTTGTCTATGGCTACACCTTC
CDR3aa: CASSAGQGAVVYGYTF
d_gene: TRBD1
v_gene: TRBV9
abundance: NA
j_gene: TRBJ1-2

CDR3nt: TGTGCCAGTAGTCCCCAGGCAGATACGCAGTATTTT
CDR3aa: CASSPQADTQYF
d_gene: NA
v_gene: TRBV19
abundance: NA
j_gene: TRBJ2-3

CDR3nt: TGTGCCAGCAGGGCCATCCCCTCTGGAAACACCATATATTTT
CDR3aa: CASRAIPSGNTIYF
d_gene: NA
v_gene: TRBV19
abundance: NA
j_gene: TRBJ1-3

CDR3nt: TGTGCCAGTAGTATAGATCGAGGGTATGGCTACACCTTC
CDR3aa: CASSIDRGYGYTF
d_gene: NA
v_gene: TRBV19
abundance: NA
j_gene: TRBJ1-2